These 14 T cell receptor beta chains were all obtained from the same sample, sequenced in a study of T cells in Graves' hyperthyroidism and ophthalmopathy. There were TCR beta CDR3 regions amplified from RNA transcripts. In the first-round RT-PCR of the TCR CDR3, the HTBI primer set was used. A single record per CDR3 protein comes from TCRdb applying MiXCR to the multiplex PCR reads. The sample holds roughly 550,000 distinct CDR3 sequences, 15% to 20% seen once. What was sequenced was blood. The receptors shown here come from a woman aged 25 to 45 with Graves' ophthalmopathy.

This clonotype was observed many times. This chain uses TRBV2 with TRBJ2-2; D not certain. V gave up 6 bases and J gave up 1 base, with 12 bases separating them. Germline V lookup: CDR1 SNHLY, CDR2 FYNNEI. The CDR3 has 15 amino acids. The CDR3 nucleotides are TGTGCCAGCAGCGTGGAACGACTGAACACCGGGGAGCTGTTTTTT. Protein sequence: CASSVERLNTGELFF.

This clonotype was seen at least ten times. V usage is TRBV28 and J usage is TRBJ1-5, with 7 nucleotides matching TRBD1. The CDR3 length is 16 residues. Germline-derived CDR1 and CDR2 are MDHEN and SYDVKM. V lost 7 bases to trimming and J lost 0 bases; unmatched junction nucleotides: 9. The CDR3 reads CASTTTGTVSNQPQHF. Here the CDR3 DNA reads TGTGCCAGCACCACTACCGGGACAGTTAGCAATCAGCCCCAGCATTTT.

In this sample, this clonotype turned up many times. V is TRBV24-1 and J is TRBJ2-7; D is undetermined. V was shortened by 5 bases and J by 5 bases, with 12 bases between the two germline ends. The CDR3 runs 13 residues. Per germline, CDR1 KGHDR and CDR2 SFDVKD. The CDR3 bases are TGTGCCACCAGTGGAACATCAGCAGACGAGCAGTACTTC. This encodes CATSGTSADEQYF.

This clonotype was detected many times. The chain is built from TRBV28 and TRBJ1-2; tentatively, D is TRBD1 (6 bases). This CDR3 is 14 amino acids long. Germline CDR1 is MDHEN and CDR2 is SYDVKM. V shed 5 bases and J shed 3 bases, with 13 bases lying between them. CDR3 bases: TGTGCCAGCAGTCTACAGGGCAGGGACTATGGCTACACCTTC. Amino acids: CASSLQGRDYGYTF.

This clonotype was seen just once. The gene calls are TRBV4-3 and TRBJ2-2, with 9 bases that match TRBD2. Germline CDR1 and CDR2: LGHNA and YSLEER. CDR3 length: 16 amino acids. V shed 1 base and J 4 bases; nucleotides not matched to a gene: 4. This chain's CDR3 is CASSQGLAGSTGELFF. CDR3 nucleotides: TGCGCCAGCAGCCAAGGGCTAGCGGGAAGCACCGGGGAGCTGTTTTTT.

This clonotype was detected ten times or more. The chain recombines TRBV7-2 with TRBJ2-1, with D possibly TRBD2 on 6 matching bases. Germline V gene data show CDR1 as SGHTA and CDR2 as FQGNSA. V dropped 2 bases and J dropped 8 bases, with 22 bases sitting between them. The CDR3 consists of 17 residues. The CDR3 spells CASSLSISGVSRDEQFF. CDR3 nucleotides: TGTGCCAGCAGCTTATCCATTAGCGGCGTAAGTAGGGATGAGCAGTTCTTC.

This clonotype came up a few times. A much more abundant neighbour one base away suggests this may be a read error. The J gene is TRBJ1-4, the V gene TRBV12-3 or TRBV12-4; D gene uncertain. Trimming pared 2 bases from V and 9 bases from J, leaving 10 bases between. This CDR3 comprises 13 residues. CDR3 region: CASSLQADKKLFF. CDR3 nucleotides: TGTGCCAGCAGTTTACAGGCGGATAAAAAACTGTTTTTT.

This clonotype was observed a handful of times. The chain joins TRBV12-3 or TRBV12-4 to TRBJ2-5; 11 bases are shared with TRBD1. Trimming took 5 bases from V and 10 from J; bases not matched to a gene: 3. The CDR3 is 12 amino acids. CDR3 in amino acids: CASSPGQGDQYF. CDR3 nucleotide sequence: TGTGCCAGCAGTCCGGGACAGGGGGACCAGTACTTC.

This chain uses TRBV7-3 with TRBJ1-4, with a tentative D call TRBD1 (5 bases). The germline CDR1 and CDR2 sequences are SGHTA and FQGTGA. V was cut by 5 bases and J by 6 bases, with 16 bases left in between. This CDR3 is 15 amino acids long. CDR3 protein: CASSRSQGGDEKLFF. The CDR3 nucleotides read TGTGCCAGCAGCAGATCTCAGGGAGGGGATGAAAAACTGTTTTTT.

V gene TRBV6-2 or TRBV6-3 combines with J gene TRBJ1-1, with D perhaps matching TRBD1 (6 bases). The CDR3 consists of 12 residues. Germline CDR1 is MNHEY and CDR2 is SVGEGT. Trimming took 8 bases from V and 5 from J, leaving 12 bases between them. The CDR3 DNA follows: TGTGCCAGCGGGGGCTGGGGGACTGAAGCTTTCTTT. Amino acids: CASGGWGTEAFF.

The sample holds many counts of this clonotype. The chain uses TRBV6-5 and TRBJ2-7, with no clear D. Trimming took 2 bases from V and 3 from J, leaving 8 bases between them. From germline, CDR1 is MNHEY and CDR2 SVGAGI. This CDR3 has 13 residues. The CDR3 DNA is TGTGCCAGCAGTTACGGCCACCTCTACGAGCAGTACTTC. This gives the protein CASSYGHLYEQYF.

CDR3 in amino acids: CATRAGGTGELFF. In nucleotides, the CDR3 is TGTGCCACCAGGGCAGGGGGAACCGGGGAGCTGTTTTTT. The V gene is TRBV24-1, the J gene TRBJ2-2, with TRBD1 matching 7 bases. Germline trimming cut 7 bases from V and 5 bases from J; bases unmatched to any gene: 3. CDR3 length: 13 amino acids. CDR1 is KGHDR and CDR2 is SFDVKD in the germline V gene.

This clonotype was counted at least ten times. The chain is built from TRBV7-2 and TRBJ2-5, with D perhaps TRBD1 (8 bases). Germline assignment: CDR1 SGHTA and CDR2 FQGNSA. There are 14 residues in the CDR3. V lost 5 bases to trimming and J lost 3 bases, with 13 bases between them. Here the CDR3 reads CASSRTGREETQYF. DNA for the CDR3: TGTGCCAGCAGCCGGACAGGGAGGGAAGAGACCCAGTACTTC.

This clonotype was seen a few times. The gene calls are TRBV9 and TRBJ2-1; 7 nucleotides agree with TRBD2. The J segment lost 4 bases and the V segment lost 1 base, leaving 5 bases of the junction unmatched. The CDR3 spans 15 residues. Germline loops: CDR1 SGDLS, CDR2 YYNGEE. CDR3 coding DNA: TGTGCCAGCAGCGTACAGGCTAGCGGTTACAATGAGCAGTTCTTC. Translation gives CASSVQASGYNEQFF. Filled out from reference TRBV9 and TRBJ2-1, the complete variable domain reads DSGVTQTPKHLITATGQRVTLRCSPRSGDLSVYWYQQSLDQGLQFLIQYYNGEERAKGNILERFSAQQFPDLHSELNLSSLELGDSALYFCASSVQASGYNEQFFGPGTRLTVL.